The entry that follows covers one TCR beta chain sequence. Its antigen is unidentified. Produced via immunoSEQ multiplex PCR; TCRdb's table is partial and in-frame only. Of 30,000 to 40,000 clones listed, roughly three quarters are singletons. This CDR3 comprises 16 residues. Germline V gene data show CDR1 as SGHRS and CDR2 as YFSETQ. V lost 3 bases and J lost 5; bases outside the gene matches: 11. The sample originates from a study of OX40 agonist ivuxolimab in advanced cancers. The study, taken as a whole, reports: Dosing at 0.1 to 3.0 mg/kg was accompanied by clonal expansion of CD4+ and CD8+ blood T cells by week 6.

This clonotype was obtained from an adult with an advanced solid tumor such as melanoma, head and neck, liver or kidney cancer. The sequencing used CD4+ or CD8+ T cells sorted from blood, collected in a trial of the OX40 agonist ivuxolimab. The V gene is TRBV5-1, the J gene TRBJ2-5; TRBD2 matches 9 bases. The CDR3 bases are TGCGCCAGCAGCTGGAGGGCGGGAGGGCCGCTTGAGACCCAGTACTTC. Translation gives CASSWRAGGPLETQYF.